This T cell receptor beta chain was sequenced for a study of blood T cell repertoires in COVID-19. Whole-study context: In each case, the material was cDNA or gDNA derived from T cells, B-cell-depleted T cells, or PBMCs.

The protocol was immunoSEQ multiplex PCR, while the TCRdb copy is restricted to in-frame clones and leaves out a portion. Counted here are under 55,000 clones, approximately 86% occurring once; the ten biggest clones make up 13% to 15%. This clone was detected only once. The CDR3 sequence is 13 residues long. The V gene end was trimmed by 4 bases and the J gene end by 7 bases; junction bases not matched to a gene: 5. The chain joins TRBV12-3 or TRBV12-4 to TRBJ1-2; TRBD1 agrees at 8 bases. The source of this sequence is a human donor in a cohort sampled during active COVID-19. Source material: peripheral blood. In DNA form, the CDR3 reads TGTGCCAGCAGTTCCCGCAGGGGGCTTGGCTACACCTTC. Translating it yields CASSSRRGLGYTF.